The clone carrying this T cell receptor (beta chain) was found a few times. Trimming at V came to 3 bases and at J to 7 bases, leaving 9 bases not matched to a gene. CDR3 size: 15 residues. CDR1 and CDR2 (germline): SGHRS, YFSETQ. The record originates from a study of T cells after yellow fever vaccination. TCRdb passed the 5' RACE reads through MiXCR, listing each CDR3 protein once. Found here are 200,000 to 300,000 distinct CDR3 sequences, 10% to 15% of them singletons; the top ten hold about 0.54%. The gene calls are TRBV5-1 and TRBJ2-4; 8 nucleotides line up with TRBD1. The sequence derives from a man aged 25-45 years who received the YFV17D yellow fever vaccine. The material was CD4+ T cells sorted from PBMCs, obtained 45 days after the yellow fever booster vaccination. CDR3 in amino acids: CASSSGQGNLNIQYF. As DNA, the CDR3 is TGCGCCAGCAGCTCCGGACAGGGAAATCTCAACATTCAGTACTTC.